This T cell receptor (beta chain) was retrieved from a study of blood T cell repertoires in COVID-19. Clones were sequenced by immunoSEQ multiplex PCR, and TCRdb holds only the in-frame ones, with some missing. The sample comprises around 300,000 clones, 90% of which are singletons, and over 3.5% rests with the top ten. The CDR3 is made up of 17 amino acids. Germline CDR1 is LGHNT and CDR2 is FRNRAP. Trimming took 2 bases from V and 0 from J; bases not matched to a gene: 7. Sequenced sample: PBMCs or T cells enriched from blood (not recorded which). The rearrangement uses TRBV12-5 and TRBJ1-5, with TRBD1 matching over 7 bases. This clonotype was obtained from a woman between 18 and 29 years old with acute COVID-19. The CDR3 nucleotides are TGTGCTAGTGGTTTGAACAGGGACAGTGATAGCAATCAGCCCCAGCATTTT. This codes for CASGLNRDSDSNQPQHF.